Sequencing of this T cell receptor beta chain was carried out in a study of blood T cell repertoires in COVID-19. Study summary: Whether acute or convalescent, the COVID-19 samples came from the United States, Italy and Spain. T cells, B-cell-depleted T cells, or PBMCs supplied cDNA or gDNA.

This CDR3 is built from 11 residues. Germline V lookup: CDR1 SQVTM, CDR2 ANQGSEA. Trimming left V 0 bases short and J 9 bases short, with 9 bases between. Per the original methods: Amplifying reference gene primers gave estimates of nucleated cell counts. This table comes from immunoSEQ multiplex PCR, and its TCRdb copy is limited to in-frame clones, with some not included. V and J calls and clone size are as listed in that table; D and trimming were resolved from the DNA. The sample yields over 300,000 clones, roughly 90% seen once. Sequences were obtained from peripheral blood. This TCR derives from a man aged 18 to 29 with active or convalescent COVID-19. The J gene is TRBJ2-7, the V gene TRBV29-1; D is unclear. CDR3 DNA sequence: TGCAGCGTTGAAGATCAGGTCTGGCAGTACTTC. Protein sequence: CSVEDQVWQYF.